This entry features one T cell receptor beta chain sequence. The target antigen is unknown. V lost 5 bases and J 0 bases, leaving 17 bases between the germline ends. Germline V gene lookup returns CDR1 MDHEN and CDR2 SYDVKM. CDR3 size: 17 residues. These data originate in a study of shared clonotypes between healthy human individuals. Findings of the study overall: Clonotypes that were shared across a few donors made up about 4.5% of naive CD4 clonotypes.

This table comes from immunoSEQ multiplex PCR, and its TCRdb copy is limited to in-frame clones, with some not included. The sample yields around 690,000 clones, around 90% seen once. The chain uses TRBV28 and TRBJ2-1, with D uncertain. This clonotype was obtained from a man aged 18 to 30 in good health. Some clones in this sample may be carry-over from other donors' samples. Material: memory CD8+ T cells from PBMCs. Stated subset: CD45RO+ cells pooled with CCR7-negative TemRA cells. CDR3 in DNA: TGTGCCAGCAGTGGAAGGACGGCAATCGGCTCCTACAATGAGCAGTTCTTC. Translated: CASSGRTAIGSYNEQFF.